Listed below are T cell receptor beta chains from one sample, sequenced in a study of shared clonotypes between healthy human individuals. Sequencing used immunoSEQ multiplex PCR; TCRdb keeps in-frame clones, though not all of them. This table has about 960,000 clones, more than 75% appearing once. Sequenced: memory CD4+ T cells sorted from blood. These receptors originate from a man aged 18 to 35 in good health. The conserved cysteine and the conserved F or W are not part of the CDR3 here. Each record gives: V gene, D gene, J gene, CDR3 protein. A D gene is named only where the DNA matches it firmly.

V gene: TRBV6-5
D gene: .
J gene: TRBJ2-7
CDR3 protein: ASNHPGRGYEQY

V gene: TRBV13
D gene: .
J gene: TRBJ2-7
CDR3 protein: ASSVGIRATYEQY

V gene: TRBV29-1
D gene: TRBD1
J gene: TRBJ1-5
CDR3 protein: SVAGQPNQPQH

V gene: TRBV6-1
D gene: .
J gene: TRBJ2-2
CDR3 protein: ASSEDVRFTGELF

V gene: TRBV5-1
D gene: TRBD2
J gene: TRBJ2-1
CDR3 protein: ASSPGTSGYNEQF

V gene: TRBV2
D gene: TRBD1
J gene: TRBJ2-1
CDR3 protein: ASSPPGTGGYNEQF

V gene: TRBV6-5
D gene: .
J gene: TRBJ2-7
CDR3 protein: ASSSPSGQIRGEQY

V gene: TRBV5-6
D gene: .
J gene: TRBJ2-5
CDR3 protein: ASSRTVGLKETQY

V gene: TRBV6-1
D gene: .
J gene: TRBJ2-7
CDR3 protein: ASRSGTFYEQY

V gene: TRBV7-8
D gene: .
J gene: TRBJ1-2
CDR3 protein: ASSFGTKEGLNYGYT

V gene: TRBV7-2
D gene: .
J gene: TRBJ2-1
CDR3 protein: ASSLVSVAARGEQF

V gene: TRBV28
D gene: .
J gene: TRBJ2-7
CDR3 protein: ASSPMGIWSSYEQY

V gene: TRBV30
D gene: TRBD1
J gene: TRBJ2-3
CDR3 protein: AWSVQGADTQY

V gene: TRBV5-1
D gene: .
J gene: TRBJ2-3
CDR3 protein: ASSPYGTSTDTQY

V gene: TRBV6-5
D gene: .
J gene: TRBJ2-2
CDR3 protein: ASSGRNTGELF

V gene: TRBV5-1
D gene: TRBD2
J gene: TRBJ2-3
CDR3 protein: ASSPATSGTDTQY

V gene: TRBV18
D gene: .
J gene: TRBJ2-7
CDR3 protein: ASSPLAGTGEQY

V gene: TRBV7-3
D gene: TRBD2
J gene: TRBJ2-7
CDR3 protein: ASSLAGGSYSEQY

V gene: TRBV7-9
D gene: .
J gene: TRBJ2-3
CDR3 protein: ASSLAHSTDTQY

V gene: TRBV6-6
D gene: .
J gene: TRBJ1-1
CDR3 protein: ASSPRGRLNTEAF

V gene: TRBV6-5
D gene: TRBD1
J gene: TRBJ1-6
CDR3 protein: ASSSADRGVFGLH

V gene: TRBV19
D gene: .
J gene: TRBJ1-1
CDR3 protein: ASSTESAQNTEAF

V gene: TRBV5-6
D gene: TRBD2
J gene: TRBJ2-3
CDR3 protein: ASSRNPGLVRTDTQY

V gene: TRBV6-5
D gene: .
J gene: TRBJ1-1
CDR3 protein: ASSRQTNTEAF